This TCR beta chain stems from a study of T-cell memory formation after mild COVID-19. Study outcomes and limitations: That cross-reactive memory joined was suggested by some responding clones appearing in pre-infection memory. Clones shrinking from day 15 to 85 showed even CD4/CD8 mixes; later expanders tilted CD4+.

The germline V gene has CDR1 DFQATT and CDR2 SNEGSKA (reference sequence). CDR3 length: 11 amino acids. Trimming took off 2 bases at V and 4 bases at J, with 3 bases between the two ends. 5'RACE, which relied on constant-segment primers, yielded TCR alpha and TCR beta cDNA libraries carrying sample barcodes and UMIs. TCRdb re-called the 5' RACE reads through MiXCR, storing one row per CDR3 protein. The sample yields under 550,000 distinct CDR3 sequences, over 15% seen once. In the case of this clonotype: Its antigen is currently unknown.

V usage is TRBV20-1 and J usage is TRBJ2-1, with unresolved D. Sequences were obtained from PBMCs or a T cell subset sorted from them (not recorded which). The sequence was collected from an adult woman who had mild COVID-19 (a few samples of this study predate the infection). Cell type and time point are not known. The DNA for the CDR3 is TGCAGTGCTAGATATTACAATGAGCAGTTCTTC. It encodes CSARYYNEQFF.